This T cell receptor beta chain was recorded in a study of cytomegalovirus exposure and HLA in healthy donors. Study-level information: Tens of millions of unique TCRs, all from HLA-typed donors, were included in an early release of the data.

Researchers ran the PCR with 60 Vbeta and 13 Jbeta primers. Profiling relied on immunoSEQ multiplex PCR, and the TCRdb table lists in-frame clones only, not all of them. The table lists 95,000 to 150,000 clones. CDR1 is SQVTM, CDR2 ANQGSEA, per germline. V lost 3 bases to trimming and J lost 9 bases, with 7 bases between them. The CDR3 extends over 10 amino acids. The clonotype originates from a man aged 18 to 29 in good health and CMV-seronegative. The V and J genes are TRBV29-1 and TRBJ2-3; possible D gene TRBD1, 5 bases. Sequenced: PBMCs. CDR3 bases: TGCAGCGTTGAGTCAGGGACGCAGTATTTT. It specifies CSVESGTQYF.